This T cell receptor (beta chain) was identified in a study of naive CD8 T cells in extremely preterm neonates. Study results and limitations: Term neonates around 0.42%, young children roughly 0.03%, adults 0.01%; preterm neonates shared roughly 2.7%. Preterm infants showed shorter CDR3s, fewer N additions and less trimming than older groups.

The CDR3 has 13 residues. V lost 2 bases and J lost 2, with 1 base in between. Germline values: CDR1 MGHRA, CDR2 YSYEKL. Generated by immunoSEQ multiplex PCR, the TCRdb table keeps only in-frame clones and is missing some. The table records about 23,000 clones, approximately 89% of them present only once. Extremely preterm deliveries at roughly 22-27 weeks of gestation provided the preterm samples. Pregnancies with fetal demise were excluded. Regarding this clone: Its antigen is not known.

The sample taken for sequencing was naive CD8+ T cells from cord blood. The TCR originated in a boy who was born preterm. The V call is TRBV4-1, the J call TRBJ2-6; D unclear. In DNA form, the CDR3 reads TGCGCCAGCAGCCAAACTGGGGCCAACGTCCTGACTTTC. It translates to CASSQTGANVLTF.